These 6 T cell receptor beta chains came from one sample sequenced in a study of blood T cell repertoires in COVID-19. Clones were sequenced by immunoSEQ multiplex PCR, and TCRdb holds only the in-frame ones, with some missing. This sample has under 400,000 clones, with about 89% found just once. Sample: peripheral blood. Receptor source: a woman aged 25 to 39 with COVID-19, enrolled during active disease.

The chain links TRBV3-1 (or the pseudogene TRBV3-2) to TRBJ2-2; the D gene is possibly TRBD2 (6 bases). Germline V CDR1 and CDR2: LGHDT, YNNKEL (reference sequence). This CDR3 spans 16 amino acids. V was shortened by 0 bases and J by 1 base, with 9 bases between the two germline ends. CDR3 region: CASSQDPGVNTGELFF. The CDR3 DNA is TGTGCCAGCAGCCAAGATCCGGGGGTGAACACCGGGGAGCTGTTTTTT.

This chain joins TRBV5-6 and TRBJ1-5; TRBD1 matches at 7 bases. Germline loops: CDR1 SGHDT, CDR2 YYEEEE. Trimming removed 1 base from V and 3 bases from J; junction bases left unmatched: 13. The CDR3 totals 18 residues. CDR3 DNA sequence: TGTGCCAGCAGCTTGTACCGGGCAGGGGGGATGAACAATCAGCCCCAGCATTTT. This codes for CASSLYRAGGMNNQPQHF.

This chain uses TRBV6-2 or TRBV6-3 with TRBJ2-7; 7 nucleotides line up with TRBD1. The V segment lost 5 bases and the J segment 7 bases; nucleotides outside the gene matches: 5. This CDR3 region has 12 residues. CDR1 MNHEY and CDR2 SVGEGT come from the germline V gene. CDR3 sequence reads: CASSPQGREQYF. CDR3 coding DNA: TGTGCCAGCAGTCCACAGGGGCGGGAGCAGTACTTC.

V gene TRBV6-6 combines with J gene TRBJ1-2; 8 bases fit TRBD1. The CDR3 is 14 residues long. The V gene's germline CDR1 is MNHNY and CDR2 SVGAGI (reference sequence). V lost 4 bases, J lost 6 bases, and 7 bases stayed unmatched. The CDR3 region is CASSLTGVRDGYTF. The CDR3 DNA is TGTGCCAGCAGTTTGACAGGGGTGCGAGATGGCTACACCTTC.

V and J are TRBV6-6 and TRBJ1-2; TRBD1 might be the D (5 bases). CDR1 and CDR2 (germline): MNHNY, SVGAGI (reference sequence). The CDR3 runs 12 residues. Trimming removed 4 bases at V and 8 bases at J, with 11 bases between. The CDR3 DNA reads TGTGCCAGCAGTTTCGGAGGGGCGGGCTACACCTTC. Its translation is CASSFGGAGYTF.

The genes are TRBV11-3 and TRBJ2-3, with a possible D match to TRBD1 (5 bases). Germline V gene data show CDR1 as SGHNT and CDR2 as YENEEA. V gave up 5 bases and J gave up 2 bases, with 11 bases separating them. The CDR3 is 14 residues long. CDR3 residues: CASSQGHFTDTQYF. CDR3 DNA: TGTGCCAGCAGCCAAGGACACTTCACAGATACGCAGTATTTT.